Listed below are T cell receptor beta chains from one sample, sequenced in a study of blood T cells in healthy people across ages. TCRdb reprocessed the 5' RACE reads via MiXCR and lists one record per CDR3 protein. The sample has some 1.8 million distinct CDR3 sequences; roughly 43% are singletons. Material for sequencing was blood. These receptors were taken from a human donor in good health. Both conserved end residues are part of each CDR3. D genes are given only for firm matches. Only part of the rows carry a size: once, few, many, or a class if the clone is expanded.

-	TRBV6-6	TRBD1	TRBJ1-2	CASSVDRGRNGYTF	TGTGCCAGCAGTGTTGACAGGGGCAGGAATGGCTACACCTTC
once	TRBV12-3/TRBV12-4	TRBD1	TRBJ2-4	CVSSQTGGTKNIQYF	TGTGTCAGCAGCCAAACAGGGGGGACAAAAAACATTCAGTACTTC
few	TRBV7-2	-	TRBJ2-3	CASGMSKGHTDTQYF	TGTGCCAGCGGTATGAGTAAGGGGCACACAGATACGCAGTATTTT
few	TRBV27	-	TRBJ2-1	CASLGPLNEQFF	TGTGCCAGCTTGGGGCCTTTAAATGAGCAGTTCTTC
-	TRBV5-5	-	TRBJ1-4	CASSLAGVNEKLFF	TGTGCCAGCAGCTTAGCAGGAGTCAATGAAAAACTGTTTTTT
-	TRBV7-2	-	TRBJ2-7	CAGSLVVHSSYEQYF	TGTGCCGGCAGCTTAGTAGTTCACAGCTCCTACGAGCAGTACTTC
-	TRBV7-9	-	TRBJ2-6	CASSLGNGLRGGNVLTF	TGTGCCAGCAGCTTGGGAAACGGGCTTCGGGGTGGCAACGTCCTGACTTTC
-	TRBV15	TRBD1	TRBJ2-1	CATGVDRGVEQFF	TGTGCCACCGGGGTGGACAGGGGGGTTGAGCAGTTCTTC
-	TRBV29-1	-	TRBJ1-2	CSVRPGADYGYTF	TGCAGCGTCAGACCAGGGGCGGACTATGGCTACACCTTC
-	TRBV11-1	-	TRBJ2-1	CASSFTEGKSEQFF	TGTGCCAGCAGCTTTACAGAAGGAAAGAGTGAGCAGTTCTTC
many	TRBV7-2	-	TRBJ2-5	CASSLSTYQETQYF	TGTGCCAGCAGCTTAAGCACGTACCAAGAGACCCAGTACTTC
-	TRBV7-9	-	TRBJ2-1	CASSLGEREQFF	TGTGCCAGCAGCTTAGGCGAACGTGAGCAGTTCTTC
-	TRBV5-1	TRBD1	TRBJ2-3	CASSPVGQDTDTQYF	TGCGCCAGCAGCCCGGTGGGACAGGACACAGATACGCAGTATTTT
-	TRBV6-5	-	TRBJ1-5	CASSRGYNNQPQHF	TGTGCCAGCAGTAGGGGATATAACAATCAGCCCCAGCATTTT
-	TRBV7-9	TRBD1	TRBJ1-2	CASSPEAGGGYTF	TGTGCCAGCAGCCCAGAGGCAGGGGGAGGCTACACCTTC
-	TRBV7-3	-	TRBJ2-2	CASSLLLSTGELFF	TGTGCCAGCAGCTTACTCTTAAGCACCGGGGAGCTGTTTTTT
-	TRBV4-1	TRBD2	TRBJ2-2	CASSPIGAGGVRMRELFF	TGCGCCAGCAGTCCGATTGGAGCGGGGGGCGTGAGGATGCGGGAGCTGTTTTTT
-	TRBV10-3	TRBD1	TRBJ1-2	CAISETGTAYGYTF	TGTGCCATCAGTGAGACGGGGACAGCCTATGGCTACACCTTC
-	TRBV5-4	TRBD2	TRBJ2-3	CASSPRGGQDTQYF	TGTGCCAGCAGCCCTCGCGGGGGGCAGGATACGCAGTATTTT
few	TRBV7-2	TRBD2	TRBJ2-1	CASSLTIAGGPRNEQFF	TGTGCCAGCAGCTTAACAATAGCGGGGGGGCCGAGGAATGAGCAGTTCTTC
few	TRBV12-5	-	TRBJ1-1	CASGLVLGNTEAFF	TGTGCTAGTGGTTTGGTACTGGGTAACACTGAAGCTTTCTTT
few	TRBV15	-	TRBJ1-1	CATSRTSYSLQAFF	TGTGCCACCAGCAGAACCAGTTATAGCCTCCAGGCTTTCTTT
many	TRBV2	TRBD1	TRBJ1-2	CASITTGGGGYTF	TGTGCCAGCATTACCACAGGGGGTGGTGGCTACACCTTC
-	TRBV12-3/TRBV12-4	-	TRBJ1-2	CASSPAAGGYYGYTF	TGTGCCAGCAGCCCCGCAGCGGGCGGCTACTATGGCTACACCTTC
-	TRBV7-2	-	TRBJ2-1	CASRANRMEQFF	TGTGCCAGCAGGGCAAACCGGATGGAACAGTTCTTC
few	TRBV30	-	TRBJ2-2	CAWSGGMLTGELFF	TGTGCCTGGAGTGGAGGAATGCTCACCGGGGAGCTGTTTTTT
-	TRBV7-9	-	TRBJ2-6	CAGARFGANVLTF	TGTGCTGGGGCTAGGTTTGGGGCCAACGTCCTGACTTTC
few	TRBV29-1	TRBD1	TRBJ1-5	CSVTDRDGQPQHF	TGCAGCGTTACCGACAGGGATGGCCAGCCCCAGCATTTT
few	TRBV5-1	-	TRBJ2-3	CASSPRLSGPTDTQYF	TGCGCCAGCAGCCCCCGACTAAGCGGCCCCACAGATACGCAGTATTTT
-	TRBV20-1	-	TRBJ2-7	CSRPWGNEQYF	TGCAGTCGACCCTGGGGGAATGAGCAGTACTTC
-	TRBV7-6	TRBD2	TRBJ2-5	CASSLALLAETQYF	TGTGCCAGCAGCTTAGCCCTACTAGCGGAGACCCAGTACTTC
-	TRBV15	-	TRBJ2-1	CATSSRITGYNEQFF	TGTGCCACCAGCAGTCGAATTACAGGGTACAATGAGCAGTTCTTC
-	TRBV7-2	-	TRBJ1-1	CASSRYGDYTEAFF	TGTGCCAGCAGCAGATACGGAGACTACACTGAAGCTTTCTTT
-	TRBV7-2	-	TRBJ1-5	CASSKTGLDEQPQHF	TGTGCCAGCAGCAAAACAGGCCTCGATGAGCAGCCCCAGCATTTT
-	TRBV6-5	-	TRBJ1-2	CASSYSREEEGVNGYTF	TGTGCCAGCAGTTACTCGAGGGAAGAAGAAGGGGTTAACGGCTACACCTTC
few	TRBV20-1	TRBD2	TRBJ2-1	CSARLRLAGFGEQFF	TGCAGTGCTAGACTTAGACTAGCGGGGTTTGGTGAGCAGTTCTTC
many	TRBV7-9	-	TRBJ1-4	CASSPQGATNEKLFF	TGTGCCAGCAGCCCTCAGGGTGCAACTAATGAAAAGCTGTTTTTT
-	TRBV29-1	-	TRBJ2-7	CSGKTDPDSYEQYF	TGCAGCGGAAAGACTGACCCCGACTCCTACGAGCAGTACTTC
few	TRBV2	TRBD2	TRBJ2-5	CASRGTITTETQYF	TGTGCCAGCAGGGGGACTATAACTACAGAGACCCAGTACTTC
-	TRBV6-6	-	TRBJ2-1	CASSHGQLNEQFF	TGTGCCAGCAGCCATGGACAGCTCAATGAGCAGTTCTTC
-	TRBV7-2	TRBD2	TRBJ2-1	CASSSRIGLVEGEQFF	TGTGCCAGCAGCTCCAGGATCGGACTAGTTGAGGGCGAGCAGTTCTTC
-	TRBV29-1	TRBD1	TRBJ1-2	CSVAWTGSRMYGYTF	TGCAGCGTTGCATGGACAGGTTCAAGAATGTATGGCTACACCTTC
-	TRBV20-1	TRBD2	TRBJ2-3	CSATSLRGTTDTQYF	TGCAGTGCCACGTCTTTGCGGGGGACCACAGATACGCAGTATTTT